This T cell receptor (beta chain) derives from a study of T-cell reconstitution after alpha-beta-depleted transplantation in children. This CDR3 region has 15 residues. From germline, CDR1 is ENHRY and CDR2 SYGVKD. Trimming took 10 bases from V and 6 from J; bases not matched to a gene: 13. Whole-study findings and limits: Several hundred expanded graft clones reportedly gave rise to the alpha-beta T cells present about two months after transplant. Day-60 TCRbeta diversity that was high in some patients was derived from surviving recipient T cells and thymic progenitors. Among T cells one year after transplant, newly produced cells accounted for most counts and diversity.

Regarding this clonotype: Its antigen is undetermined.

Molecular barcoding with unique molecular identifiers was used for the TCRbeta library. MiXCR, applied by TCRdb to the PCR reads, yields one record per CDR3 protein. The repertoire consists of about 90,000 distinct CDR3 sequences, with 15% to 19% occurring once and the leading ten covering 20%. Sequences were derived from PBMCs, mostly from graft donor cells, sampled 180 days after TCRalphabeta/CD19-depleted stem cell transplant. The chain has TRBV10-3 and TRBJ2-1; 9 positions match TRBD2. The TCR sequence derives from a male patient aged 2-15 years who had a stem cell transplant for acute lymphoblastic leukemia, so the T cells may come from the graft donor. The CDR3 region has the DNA TGTGCCAGCGCAATAACAGGGACTAGCAGCAATGAGCAGTTCTTC. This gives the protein CASAITGTSSNEQFF.